One T cell receptor (beta chain) is described in this entry. This sample is part of a study of blood T cell repertoires in COVID-19. Measured with immunoSEQ multiplex PCR; TCRdb has only the in-frame clones, and not every one. The sample lists roughly 200,000 clones; more than 75% were seen once. This CDR3 is built from 15 residues. Germline CDR1 and CDR2: SGHTA and FQGTGA. J was trimmed by 9 bases and V by 5 bases; bases with no gene match: 12. The chain carries TRBV7-3 and TRBJ2-1; 8 nucleotides align to TRBD2. Input material: peripheral blood. The sequence derives from a woman between 18 and 29 years old who had recovered from COVID-19. The CDR3 region is CASSNSGGRVFEQFF. The CDR3 DNA sequence: TGTGCCAGCAGCAACAGCGGGGGCCGGGTGTTTGAGCAGTTCTTC.